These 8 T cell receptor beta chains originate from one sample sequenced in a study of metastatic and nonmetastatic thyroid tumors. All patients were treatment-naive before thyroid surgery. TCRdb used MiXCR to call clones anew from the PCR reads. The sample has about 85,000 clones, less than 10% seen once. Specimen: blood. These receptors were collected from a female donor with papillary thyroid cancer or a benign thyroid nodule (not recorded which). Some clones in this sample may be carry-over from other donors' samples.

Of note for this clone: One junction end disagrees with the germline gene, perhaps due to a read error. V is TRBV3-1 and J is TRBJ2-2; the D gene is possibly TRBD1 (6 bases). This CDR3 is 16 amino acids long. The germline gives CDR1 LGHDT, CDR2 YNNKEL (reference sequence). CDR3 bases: TGTGCCAGCAGCCAGATTTGGGGGCAGGGCACCTGGGAGCTGTTTTTT. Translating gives CASSQIWGQGTWELFF.

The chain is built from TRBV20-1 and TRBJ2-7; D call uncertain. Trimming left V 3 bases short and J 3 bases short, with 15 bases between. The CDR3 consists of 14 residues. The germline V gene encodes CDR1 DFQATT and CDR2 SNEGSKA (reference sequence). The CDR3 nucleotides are TGCAGTGCTAGTAGTACCAAGAGCTACTACGAGCAGTACTTC. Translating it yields CSASSTKSYYEQYF.

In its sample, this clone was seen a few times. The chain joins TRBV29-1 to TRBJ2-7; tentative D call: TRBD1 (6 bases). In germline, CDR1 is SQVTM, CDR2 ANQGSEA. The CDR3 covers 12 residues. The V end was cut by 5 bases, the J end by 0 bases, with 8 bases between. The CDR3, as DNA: TGCAGCGTTAGGACAGTCTCCTACGAGCAGTACTTC. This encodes CSVRTVSYEQYF.

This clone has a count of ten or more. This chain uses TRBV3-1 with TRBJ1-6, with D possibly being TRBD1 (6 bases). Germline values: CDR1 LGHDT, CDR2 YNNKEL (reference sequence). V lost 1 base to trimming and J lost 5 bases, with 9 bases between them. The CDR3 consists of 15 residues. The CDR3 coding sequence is TGTGCCAGCAGCCAAGTCAGGGGCAATAATTCACCCCTCCACTTT. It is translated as CASSQVRGNNSPLHF.

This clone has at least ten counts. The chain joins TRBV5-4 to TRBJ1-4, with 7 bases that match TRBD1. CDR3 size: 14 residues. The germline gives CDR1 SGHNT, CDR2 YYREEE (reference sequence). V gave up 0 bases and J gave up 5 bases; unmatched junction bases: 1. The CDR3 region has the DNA TGTGCCAGCAGCTTGGCCAGGGGGAATGAAAAACTGTTTTTT. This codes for CASSLARGNEKLFF.

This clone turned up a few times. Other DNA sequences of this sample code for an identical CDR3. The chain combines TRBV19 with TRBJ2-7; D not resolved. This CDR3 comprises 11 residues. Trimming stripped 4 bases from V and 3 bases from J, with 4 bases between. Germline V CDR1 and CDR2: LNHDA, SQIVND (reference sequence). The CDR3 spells CASSRGYEQYF. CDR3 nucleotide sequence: TGTGCCAGTAGTAGGGGCTACGAGCAGTACTTC.

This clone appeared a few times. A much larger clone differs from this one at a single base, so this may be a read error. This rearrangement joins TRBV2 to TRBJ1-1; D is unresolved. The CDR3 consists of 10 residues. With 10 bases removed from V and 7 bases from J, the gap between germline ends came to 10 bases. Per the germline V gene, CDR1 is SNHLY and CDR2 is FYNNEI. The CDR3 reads CAIMSGEAFF. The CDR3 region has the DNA TGTGCCATCATGTCGGGTGAAGCTTTCTTT.

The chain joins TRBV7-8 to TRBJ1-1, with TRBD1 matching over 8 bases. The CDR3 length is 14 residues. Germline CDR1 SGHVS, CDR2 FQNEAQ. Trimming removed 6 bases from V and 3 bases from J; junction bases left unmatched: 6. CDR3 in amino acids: CASRRTGLDTEAFF. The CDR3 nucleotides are TGTGCCAGCAGACGGACAGGGCTCGACACTGAAGCTTTCTTT.